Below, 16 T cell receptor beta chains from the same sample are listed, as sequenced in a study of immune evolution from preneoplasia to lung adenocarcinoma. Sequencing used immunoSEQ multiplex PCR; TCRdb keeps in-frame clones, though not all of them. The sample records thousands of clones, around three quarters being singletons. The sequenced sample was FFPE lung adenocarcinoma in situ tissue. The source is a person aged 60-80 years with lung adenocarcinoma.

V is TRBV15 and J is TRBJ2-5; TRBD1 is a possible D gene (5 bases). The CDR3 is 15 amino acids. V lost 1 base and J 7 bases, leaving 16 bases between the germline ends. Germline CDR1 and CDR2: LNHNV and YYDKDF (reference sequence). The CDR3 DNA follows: TGTGCCACCAGCAGAGTGTCGAGGCAGGGTGGGACCCAGTACTTC. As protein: CATSRVSRQGGTQYF.

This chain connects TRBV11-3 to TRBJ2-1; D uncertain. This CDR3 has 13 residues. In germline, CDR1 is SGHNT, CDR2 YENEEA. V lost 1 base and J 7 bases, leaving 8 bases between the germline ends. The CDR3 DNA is TGTGCCAGCAGCTTAGGTCCGAGGAATGAGCAGTTCTTC. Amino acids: CASSLGPRNEQFF.

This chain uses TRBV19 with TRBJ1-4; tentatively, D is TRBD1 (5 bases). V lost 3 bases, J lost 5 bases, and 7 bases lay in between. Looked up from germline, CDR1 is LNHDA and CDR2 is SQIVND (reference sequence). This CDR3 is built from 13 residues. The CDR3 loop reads CASSIDRNEKLFF. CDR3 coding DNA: TGTGCCAGTAGTATCGACAGAAATGAAAAACTGTTTTTT.

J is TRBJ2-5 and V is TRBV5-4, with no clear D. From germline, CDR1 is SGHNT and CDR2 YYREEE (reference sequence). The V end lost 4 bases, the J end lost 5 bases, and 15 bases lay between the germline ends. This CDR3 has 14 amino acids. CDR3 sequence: CASSGSMVSETQYF. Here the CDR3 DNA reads TGTGCCAGCAGCGGAAGTATGGTATCTGAGACCCAGTACTTC.

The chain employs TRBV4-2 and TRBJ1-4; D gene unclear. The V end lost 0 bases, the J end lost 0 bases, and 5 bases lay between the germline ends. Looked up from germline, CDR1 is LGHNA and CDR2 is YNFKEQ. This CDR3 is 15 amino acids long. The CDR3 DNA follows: TGTGCCAGCAGCCAAGACGGAGCAACTAATGAAAAACTGTTTTTT. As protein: CASSQDGATNEKLFF.

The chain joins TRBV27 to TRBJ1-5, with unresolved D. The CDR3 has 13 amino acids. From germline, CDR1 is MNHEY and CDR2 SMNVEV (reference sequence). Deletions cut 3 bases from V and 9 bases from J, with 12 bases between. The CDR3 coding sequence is TGTGCCAGCAGTTTCCAATCCCTCTCGCCCCAGCATTTT. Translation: CASSFQSLSPQHF.

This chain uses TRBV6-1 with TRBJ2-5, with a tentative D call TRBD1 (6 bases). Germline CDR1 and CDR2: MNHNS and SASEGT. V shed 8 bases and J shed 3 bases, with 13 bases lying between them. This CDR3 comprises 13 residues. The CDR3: CASVRGSEETQYF. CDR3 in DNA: TGTGCCAGCGTCAGGGGATCGGAAGAGACCCAGTACTTC.

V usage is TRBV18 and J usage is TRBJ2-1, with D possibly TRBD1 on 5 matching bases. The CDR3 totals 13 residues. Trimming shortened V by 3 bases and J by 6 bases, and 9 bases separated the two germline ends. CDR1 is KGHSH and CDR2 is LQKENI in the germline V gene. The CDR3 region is CASSPLQGNEQFF. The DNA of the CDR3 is TGTGCCAGCTCACCGCTTCAGGGCAATGAGCAGTTCTTC. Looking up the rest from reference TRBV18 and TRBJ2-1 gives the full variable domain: NAGVMQNPRHLVRRRGQEARLRCSPMKGHSHVYWYRQLPEEGLKFMVYLQKENIIDESGMPKERFSAEFPKEGPSILRIQQVVRGDSAAYFCASSPLQGNEQFFGPGTRLTVL.

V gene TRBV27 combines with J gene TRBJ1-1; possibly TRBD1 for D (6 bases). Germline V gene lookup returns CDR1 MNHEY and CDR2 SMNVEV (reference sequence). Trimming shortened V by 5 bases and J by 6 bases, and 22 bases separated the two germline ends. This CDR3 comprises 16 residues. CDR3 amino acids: CASSPLPGAGGAEAFF. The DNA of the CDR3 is TGTGCCAGCAGTCCCCTCCCGGGGGCGGGCGGCGCTGAAGCTTTCTTT.

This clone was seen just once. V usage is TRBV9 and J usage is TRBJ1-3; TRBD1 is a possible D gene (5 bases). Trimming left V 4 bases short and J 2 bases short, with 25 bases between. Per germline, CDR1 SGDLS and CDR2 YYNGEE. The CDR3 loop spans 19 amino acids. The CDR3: CASSPTGGSGLRAGNTIYF. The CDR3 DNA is TGTGCCAGCAGCCCCACCGGGGGGAGTGGGCTGAGGGCTGGAAACACCATATATTTT.

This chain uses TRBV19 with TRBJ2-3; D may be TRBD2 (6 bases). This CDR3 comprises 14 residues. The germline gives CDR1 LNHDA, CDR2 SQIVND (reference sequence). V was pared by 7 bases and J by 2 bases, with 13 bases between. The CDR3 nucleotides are TGTGCCAGTAAGGCAGGGAGGCCCACAGATACGCAGTATTTT. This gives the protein CASKAGRPTDTQYF.

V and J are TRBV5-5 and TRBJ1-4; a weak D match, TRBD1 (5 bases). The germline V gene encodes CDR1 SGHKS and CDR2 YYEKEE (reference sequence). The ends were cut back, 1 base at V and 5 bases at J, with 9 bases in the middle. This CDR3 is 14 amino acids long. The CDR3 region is CASSLNPGNEKLFF. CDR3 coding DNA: TGTGCCAGCAGCTTGAATCCAGGGAATGAAAAACTGTTTTTT.

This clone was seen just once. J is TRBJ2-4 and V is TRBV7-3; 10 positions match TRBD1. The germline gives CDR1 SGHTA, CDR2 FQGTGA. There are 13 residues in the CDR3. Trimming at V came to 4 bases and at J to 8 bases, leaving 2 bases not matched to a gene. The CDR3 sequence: CASSSGQGDIQYF. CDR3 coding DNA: TGTGCCAGCAGCTCAGGACAGGGGGACATTCAGTACTTC.

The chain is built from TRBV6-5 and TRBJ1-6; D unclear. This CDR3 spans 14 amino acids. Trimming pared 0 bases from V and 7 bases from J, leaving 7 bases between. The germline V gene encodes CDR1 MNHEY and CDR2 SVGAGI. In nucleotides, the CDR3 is TGTGCCAGCAGTTACTCGTATCCGAATTCACCCCTCCACTTT. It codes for CASSYSYPNSPLHF.

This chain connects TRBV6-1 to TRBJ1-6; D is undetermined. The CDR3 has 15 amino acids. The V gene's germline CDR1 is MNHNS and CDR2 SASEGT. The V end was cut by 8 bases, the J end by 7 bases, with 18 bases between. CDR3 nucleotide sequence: TGTGCCAGCGTATGGCCGGGTGGAGGGAATTCACCCCTCCACTTT. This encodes CASVWPGGGNSPLHF.

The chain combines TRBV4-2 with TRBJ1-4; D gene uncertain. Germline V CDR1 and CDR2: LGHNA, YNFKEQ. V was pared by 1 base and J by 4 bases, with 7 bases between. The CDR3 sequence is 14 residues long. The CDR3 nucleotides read TGTGCCAGCAGCCAAGGCAGAGATAATGAAAAACTGTTTTTT. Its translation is CASSQGRDNEKLFF.